The 12 T cell receptor beta chains below all came from one sample that was sequenced in a study of regulatory T cells in long-lasting Graves disease. Construction of TCR beta libraries relied on iRepertoire HTBI primers and on Arm-PCR targeting CDR3 regions. MiXCR, run by TCRdb on the multiplex PCR reads, gives a single entry per CDR3 protein. The sample holds 620,000 or so distinct CDR3 sequences, under 20% seen once. Stated time point: newly diagnosed GD, antithyroid drugs for less than 3 months. Scientists built the TCR library using RNA that was extracted from PBMCs. The sample was also linked to a second study, of T cells in Graves' hyperthyroidism and ophthalmopathy.

The source was peripheral blood mononuclear cells (PBMCs), collected at new diagnosis, from a patient treated with antithyroid drugs. These receptors originate from a woman younger than 45 with Graves disease.

The chain employs TRBV7-8 and TRBJ1-5; D may be TRBD1 (5 bases). Trimming stripped 5 bases from V and 2 bases from J, with 16 bases between. The germline gives CDR1 SGHVS, CDR2 FQNEAQ. The CDR3 runs to 16 residues. The CDR3 DNA reads as TGTGCCAGCAGCCGGACTCAGGGCGGGGGCAATCAGCCCCAGCATTTT. Amino acids: CASSRTQGGGNQPQHF.

This clonotype has only a few counts. The V gene is TRBV7-8, the J gene TRBJ2-7, with D perhaps TRBD1 (5 bases). CDR1 is SGHVS, CDR2 FQNEAQ, per germline. V was pared by 5 bases and J by 4 bases, with 18 bases between. The CDR3 consists of 15 residues. The CDR3 sequence: CASSQGQELRYEQYF. CDR3 in DNA: TGTGCCAGCAGCCAGGGCCAAGAACTTAGATACGAGCAGTACTTC. Complete variable domain (other parts from reference TRBV7-8 and TRBJ2-7): GAGVSQSPRYKVAKRGQDVALRCDPISGHVSLFWYQQALGQGPEFLTYFQNEAQLDKSGLPSDRFFAERPEGSVSTLKIQRTQQEDSAVYLCASSQGQELRYEQYFGPGTRLTVT.

This clonotype was counted many times. The chain employs TRBV28 and TRBJ2-5; no clear D. Trimming left V 5 bases short and J 5 bases short, with 15 bases between. The length of the CDR3 is 14 residues. CDR1 and CDR2 from the germline V gene are MDHEN and SYDVKM. Here the CDR3 reads CASSPPFVRETQYF. In DNA form, the CDR3 reads TGTGCCAGCAGTCCCCCCTTCGTTCGGGAGACCCAGTACTTC. Full variable domain (outside the CDR3, taken from reference TRBV28 and TRBJ2-5): DVKVTQSSRYLVKRTGEKVFLECVQDMDHENMFWYRQDPGLGLRLIYFSYDVKMKEKGDIPEGYSVSREKKERFSLILESASTNQTSMYLCASSPPFVRETQYFGPGTRLLVL.

This clonotype was recorded at least ten times. The V call is TRBV2, the J call TRBJ1-2; TRBD1 might be the D (5 bases). Germline lookup yields CDR1 SNHLY and CDR2 FYNNEI. The V gene lost 8 bases and the J gene lost 4 bases, with 14 bases spanning the gap. The CDR3 has 13 amino acids. CDR3 region: CASDPGLSYGYTF. CDR3 DNA sequence: TGTGCCAGCGATCCGGGACTCTCCTATGGCTACACCTTC.

This clonotype has a handful of counts. This rearrangement joins TRBV11-2 to TRBJ2-1; 13 bases align to TRBD2. The CDR3 loop spans 18 amino acids. Germline V gene lookup returns CDR1 SGHAT and CDR2 FQNNGV. V shed 3 bases and J 3 bases; nucleotides not matched to a gene: 8. The CDR3 loop reads CASSLGLAGRFNYNEQFF. CDR3 coding DNA: TGTGCCAGCAGCTTGGGACTAGCGGGACGGTTCAACTACAATGAGCAGTTCTTC.

In its sample, this clonotype was seen many times. V is TRBV28 and J is TRBJ2-7; 9 positions match TRBD1. The V segment lost 6 bases and the J segment 6 bases; nucleotides outside the gene matches: 9. CDR3 length: 14 residues. From germline, CDR1 is MDHEN and CDR2 SYDVKM. Here the CDR3 DNA reads TGTGCCAGCAGGAGTGTGGGACAGGGCGGCGAGCAGTACTTC. Protein: CASRSVGQGGEQYF.

This clonotype was detected many times. This sequence joins TRBV29-1 and TRBJ2-5; D may be TRBD1 (5 bases). The germline V gene has CDR1 SQVTM and CDR2 ANQGSEA. This CDR3 has 14 amino acids. V dropped 8 bases and J dropped 5 bases, with 21 bases sitting between them. CDR3 amino acids: CSLAQGPLGETQYF. The CDR3 region has the DNA TGCAGCTTGGCGCAGGGTCCCCTTGGGGAGACCCAGTACTTC.

The chain joins TRBV10-3 to TRBJ2-3; no firm D call. Per the germline V gene, CDR1 is ENHRY and CDR2 is SYGVKD. V lost 5 bases and J lost 2, with 5 bases in between. CDR3 size: 12 residues. CDR3 protein: CAISPTTDTQYF. The CDR3 nucleotides are TGTGCCATCAGTCCCACCACAGATACGCAGTATTTT.

V gene TRBV30 combines with J gene TRBJ2-5; TRBD1 might be the D (6 bases). The CDR3 extends over 14 amino acids. V was shortened by 2 bases and J by 5 bases, with 15 bases between the two germline ends. Germline assignment: CDR1 GTSNPN and CDR2 SVGIG (reference sequence). The DNA of the CDR3 is TGTGCCTGGAGTCAGGGGCCAGCACGGGAGACCCAGTACTTC. Its translation: CAWSQGPARETQYF.

The chain joins TRBV7-9 to TRBJ2-5; tentatively, D is TRBD2 (6 bases). CDR1 and CDR2 from the germline V gene are SEHNR and FQNEAQ (reference sequence). The CDR3 runs 14 residues. Trimming removed 6 bases from V and 1 base from J, with 12 bases in between. The CDR3 loop reads CASRMGGIQETQYF. Written as DNA, the CDR3 is TGTGCCAGCAGAATGGGCGGGATCCAAGAGACCCAGTACTTC.

The chain combines TRBV20-1 with TRBJ2-5, with D possibly matching TRBD1 (7 bases). The germline CDR1 and CDR2 sequences are DFQATT and SNEGSKA (reference sequence). Trimming took off 8 bases at V and 5 bases at J, with 24 bases between the two ends. The CDR3 sequence is 15 residues long. CDR3 in amino acids: CSSPGGRISTETQYF. In DNA form, the CDR3 reads TGCAGTTCACCAGGGGGGAGGATTTCCACGGAGACCCAGTACTTC.

This clonotype was counted at least ten times. The rearrangement joins TRBV25-1 to TRBJ2-3; D not resolved. From germline, CDR1 is MGHDK and CDR2 SYGVNS. V lost 3 bases to trimming and J lost 4 bases, with 8 bases between them. The CDR3 runs 13 residues. The CDR3 nucleotides are TGTGCCAGCAGTGAGGTTGGGGCAGATACGCAGTATTTT. This encodes CASSEVGADTQYF.